Following are 16 T cell receptor beta chains from one sample sequenced in a study of blood T cell repertoires in COVID-19. Using immunoSEQ multiplex PCR, the repertoire was profiled, and TCRdb retains in-frame clones only, with some absent. This sample has 340,000 or so clones, with 70% to 90% found just once. The sample consisted of PBMCs or T cells enriched from blood (not recorded which). These receptor sequences come from a middle-aged woman with acute COVID-19.

CDR3 nucleotides: TGTGCCACAGCACAGGTGAACATGAACACTGAAGCTTTCTTT. It specifies CATAQVNMNTEAFF. The chain joins TRBV6-5 to TRBJ1-1, with D possibly being TRBD1 (5 bases). This CDR3 has 14 residues. Germline values: CDR1 MNHEY, CDR2 SVGAGI. Trimming shortened V by 10 bases and J by 0 bases, and 15 bases separated the two germline ends.

V is TRBV27 and J is TRBJ1-4; 8 bases fit TRBD1. Trimming at V came to 6 bases and at J to 8 bases, leaving 11 bases not matched to a gene. Looked up from germline, CDR1 is MNHEY and CDR2 is SMNVEV (reference sequence). The CDR3 totals 15 residues. In nucleotides, the CDR3 is TGTGCCAGCAGCAGTGGACAGGGAGGTGGGGAAAAACTGTTTTTT. This gives the protein CASSSGQGGGEKLFF.

The chain carries TRBV5-4 and TRBJ2-5; D possibly corresponds to TRBD2 (6 bases). The CDR3 covers 16 residues. V gave up 0 bases and J gave up 2 bases, with 14 bases separating them. The germline gives CDR1 SGHNT, CDR2 YYREEE (reference sequence). Here the CDR3 reads CASSLGGATRQETQYF. CDR3 coding DNA: TGTGCCAGCAGCTTGGGCGGGGCAACAAGGCAAGAGACCCAGTACTTC.

This clone was seen only once. The gene calls are TRBV6-2 or TRBV6-3 and TRBJ2-2; perhaps TRBD2 as D (5 bases). Germline V gene lookup returns CDR1 MNHEY and CDR2 SVGEGT. The CDR3 sequence is 15 residues long. V was cut by 2 bases and J by 6 bases, with 13 bases left in between. CDR3 sequence (DNA): TGTGCCAGCAGTTACGACGGGGTAGCGCCCGGGGAGCTGTTTTTT. Amino acid sequence: CASSYDGVAPGELFF.

The chain's CDR3 is CASSNIASKDEQFF. CDR3 coding DNA: TGTGCCAGCTCCAACATAGCCTCAAAGGATGAGCAGTTCTTC. The chain employs TRBV18 and TRBJ2-1; D unclear. This CDR3 region has 14 residues. Deletions cut 6 bases from V and 8 bases from J, with 17 bases between. Germline CDR1 and CDR2: KGHSH and LQKENI.

CDR3 in amino acids: CASSFMGQGANEQFF. In nucleotides, the CDR3 is TGTGCCAGCAGCTTCATGGGACAGGGGGCGAATGAGCAGTTCTTC. The rearrangement uses TRBV5-8 and TRBJ2-1; 12 bases agree with TRBD1. The germline CDR1 and CDR2 sequences are SGHTS and YDEGEE. The CDR3 contains 15 residues. Losses at the gene ends were 2 bases for V and 7 bases for J; bases not matched to a gene: 4. The complete variable domain, with remaining parts taken from reference TRBV5-8 and TRBJ2-1, reads EAGVTQSPTHLIKTRGQQATLRCSPISGHTSVYWYQQALGLGLQFLLWYDEGEERNRGNFPPRFSGRQFPNYSSELNVNALELEDSALYLCASSFMGQGANEQFFGPGTRLTVL.

The V and J genes are TRBV7-2 and TRBJ1-2, with 8 bases lining up with TRBD1. CDR3 length: 15 amino acids. In germline, CDR1 is SGHTA, CDR2 FQGNSA. V gave up 1 base and J gave up 5 bases; unmatched junction bases: 6. The CDR3: CASSLGTGGDYGYTF. DNA of the CDR3: TGTGCCAGCAGCTTAGGCACAGGGGGGGATTATGGCTACACCTTC.

The chain couples TRBV28 to TRBJ2-5; D is possibly TRBD2 (5 bases). CDR3 length: 20 amino acids. V was pared by 1 base and J by 5 bases, with 29 bases between. Germline lookup yields CDR1 MDHEN and CDR2 SYDVKM. CDR3 sequence: CASSLYNNRDCVEIFETQYF. The DNA of the CDR3 is TGTGCCAGCAGTTTATATAATAACCGGGATTGCGTCGAAATTTTTGAGACCCAGTACTTC.

The J gene is TRBJ1-1, the V gene TRBV7-2; 7 bases are a match to TRBD1. This CDR3 comprises 16 residues. V lost 5 bases and J lost 0; bases outside the gene matches: 9. Germline values: CDR1 SGHTA, CDR2 FQGNSA. CDR3 sequence reads: CASSPTGVMVNTEAFF. The CDR3 coding sequence is TGTGCCAGCAGCCCAACAGGGGTTATGGTGAACACTGAAGCTTTCTTT.

The rearrangement uses TRBV4-3 and TRBJ1-2; 9 nucleotides agree with TRBD1. The CDR3 spans 14 residues. Germline assignment: CDR1 LGHNA and CDR2 YSLEER. V lost 3 bases to trimming and J lost 8 bases; unmatched junction nucleotides: 7. Here the CDR3 reads CASSQQQGAGGYTF. CDR3 DNA: TGCGCCAGCAGCCAGCAACAGGGGGCTGGAGGCTACACCTTC.

This clone showed up just once. This chain uses TRBV28 with TRBJ1-6; D might be TRBD1 (5 bases). Trimming shortened V by 5 bases and J by 10 bases, and 15 bases separated the two germline ends. The CDR3 loop spans 14 amino acids. CDR1 MDHEN and CDR2 SYDVKM come from the germline V gene. CDR3 DNA: TGTGCCAGCAGTCTGCGTGAGAAGGGGTCACCCCTCCACTTT. It codes for CASSLREKGSPLHF.

This clone was seen only once. The chain joins TRBV7-9 to TRBJ2-2, with D perhaps matching TRBD2 (6 bases). CDR1 is SEHNR and CDR2 is FQNEAQ in the germline V gene (reference sequence). This CDR3 has 12 amino acids. The V end lost 8 bases, the J end lost 4 bases, and 8 bases lay between the germline ends. DNA of the CDR3: TGTGCCAGCGGGACTGCCACCGGGGAGCTGTTTTTT. It codes for CASGTATGELFF. Variable domain in full (rest from reference TRBV7-9 and TRBJ2-2): DTGVSQNPRHKITKRGQNVTFRCDPISEHNRLYWYRQTLGQGPEFLTYFQNEAQLEKSRLLSDRFSAERPKGSFSTLEIQRTEQGDSAMYLCASGTATGELFFGEGSRLTVL.

The genes are TRBV4-1 and TRBJ1-4, with D possibly matching TRBD1 (5 bases). Germline V gene lookup returns CDR1 MGHRA and CDR2 YSYEKL. This CDR3 region has 18 residues. The V end lost 4 bases, the J end lost 0 bases, and 18 bases lay between the germline ends. CDR3 sequence reads: CASSPRGRESATNEKLFF. The CDR3 coding sequence is TGCGCCAGCAGCCCCCGGGGGAGGGAATCTGCAACTAATGAAAAACTGTTTTTT.

The rearrangement links TRBV9 to TRBJ1-4, with D tentatively TRBD1 (5 bases). V was cut by 0 bases and J by 4 bases, with 10 bases left in between. The CDR3 contains 15 residues. The V gene's germline CDR1 is SGDLS and CDR2 YYNGEE. CDR3 bases: TGTGCCAGCAGCGTAGGAGACAGACTTAATGAAAAACTGTTTTTT. This gives the protein CASSVGDRLNEKLFF.

This clone was picked up many times. The genes are TRBV4-3 and TRBJ2-6; no clear D gene. Germline V gene data show CDR1 as LGHNA and CDR2 as YSLEER. Trimming took off 0 bases at V and 0 bases at J, with 6 bases between the two ends. This CDR3 spans 16 amino acids. The CDR3 loop reads CASSQDSSSGANVLTF. CDR3 nucleotide sequence: TGCGCCAGCAGCCAAGATTCGAGCTCTGGGGCCAACGTCCTGACTTTC.

The chain carries TRBV15 and TRBJ1-1; 7 bases are a match to TRBD1. Per germline, CDR1 LNHNV and CDR2 YYDKDF (reference sequence). This CDR3 comprises 14 residues. V shed 2 bases, J shed 5 bases, and the junction held 5 bases outside the gene matches. This CDR3 reads CATSRPGGRTEAFF. The CDR3 coding sequence is TGTGCCACCAGCAGACCAGGGGGTCGGACTGAAGCTTTCTTT.